This T cell receptor (beta chain) was captured in a study of T cells in Graves' hyperthyroidism and ophthalmopathy. Findings and caveats of the study: Ophthalmopathy was predicted by the model a median of 6.5 months ahead of onset.

Authors of the study amplified TCR beta CDR3 regions from RNA transcripts. Using the HTBI primer set, a first-round RT-PCR was run on the TCR CDR3. In TCRdb, the multiplex PCR reads were re-called with MiXCR into one record per CDR3 protein. In the table there are 370,000 or so distinct CDR3 sequences, about 25% of which are singletons. This clonotype was counted many times. Its antigen is as yet unknown. Diagnosis of hyperthyroidism was new in patients aged 18 to 65, and its duration was under 2 months. The CDR3 sequence is 14 residues long. Germline values: CDR1 SNHLY, CDR2 FYNNEI. V gave up 7 bases and J gave up 2 bases, with 14 bases separating them.

The sequence derives from a man aged 45-65 years with Graves' hyperthyroidism. Material for sequencing was blood. The rearrangement uses TRBV2 and TRBJ2-5; D is possibly TRBD1 (6 bases). The CDR3 here is CASTQGIPQETQYF. CDR3 coding DNA: TGTGCCAGCACGCAGGGGATTCCTCAAGAGACCCAGTACTTC.